This T cell receptor (beta chain) was found in a study of cytomegalovirus exposure and HLA in healthy donors. CDR1 and CDR2 (germline): LGHNA, YSLEER. The CDR3 loop spans 14 amino acids. V was pared by 4 bases and J by 3 bases, with 4 bases of the junction left unmatched. Amplification used 60 Vbeta primers and 13 Jbeta primers. Study processing details: Among the unique TCR beta chains that a later analysis counted, around 72 million in all, 10 million to 13 million were shared. Assay used: immunoSEQ multiplex PCR; TCRdb lists only in-frame clones, some missing. For V, J and clone size, that table is used; D and trimming come from the DNA. The table has approximately 130,000 clones, 75% seen once. With respect to this clone: Its antigen is undetermined.

The study, taken as a whole, reports: As was reported, the HLA-A and HLA-B alleles of most subjects were accurately predicted from TCR beta sequences. Whilst most TCR sequences proved rare, a subset of public TCRs occurred across many donors. Later on, a genetic analysis was performed. It linked a missense variant in DCLRE1C with V- and J-gene trimming of TCR beta.

The sample was PBMCs. This chain uses TRBV4-3 with TRBJ2-7, with 9 bases aligning to TRBD1. The clonotype comes from a woman between 35 and 50 years old in good health and CMV-seropositive. The chain's CDR3 is CASSLGTGSYEQYF. The DNA of the CDR3 is TGCGCCAGCAGCCTCGGGACAGGGAGCTACGAGCAGTACTTC.